This T cell receptor (beta chain) was found in a study of blood T cell repertoires in COVID-19. Recruitment covered about two dozen US areas and drew participants whose ages spanned roughly 18 to 100 years. The germline V gene encodes CDR1 SGHRS and CDR2 YFSETQ. The CDR3 length is 14 residues. V trimming: 3 bases; J trimming: 8 bases; junction bases outside the gene matches: 8. Methods used by the authors: Estimation of nucleated cell counts was performed using reference gene primer amplification. Clones were sequenced by immunoSEQ multiplex PCR, and TCRdb holds only the in-frame ones, with some missing. Clone size and the V and J calls come from that table; the DNA yielded D and trimming. In the table there are some 270,000 clones, 80% to 85% of which are singletons.

Sequencing was done on a sample of PBMCs or T cells enriched from blood (not recorded which). The rearrangement joins TRBV5-1 to TRBJ2-4; 7 positions agree with TRBD2. The sequence derives from a man aged 50 to 59 who had recovered from COVID-19. The CDR3 sequence: CASSWGLSEDIQYF. The DNA for the CDR3 is TGCGCCAGCAGCTGGGGACTAAGCGAGGACATTCAGTACTTC.